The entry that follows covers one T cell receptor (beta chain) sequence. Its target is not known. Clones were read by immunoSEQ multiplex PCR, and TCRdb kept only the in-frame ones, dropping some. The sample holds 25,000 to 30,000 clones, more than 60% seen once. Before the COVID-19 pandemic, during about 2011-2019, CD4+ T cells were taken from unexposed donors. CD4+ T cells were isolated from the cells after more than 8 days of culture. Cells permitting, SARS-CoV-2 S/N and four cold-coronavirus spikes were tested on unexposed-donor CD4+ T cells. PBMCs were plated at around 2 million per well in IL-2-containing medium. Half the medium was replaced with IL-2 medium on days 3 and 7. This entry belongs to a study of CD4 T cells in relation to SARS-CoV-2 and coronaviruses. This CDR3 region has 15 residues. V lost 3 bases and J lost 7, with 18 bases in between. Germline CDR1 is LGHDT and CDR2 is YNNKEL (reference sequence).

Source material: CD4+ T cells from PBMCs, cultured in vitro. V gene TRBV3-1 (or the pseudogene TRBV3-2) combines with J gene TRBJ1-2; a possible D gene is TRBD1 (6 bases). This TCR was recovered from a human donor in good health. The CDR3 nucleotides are TGTGCCAGCAGCCAGGGGGCGGATTTGGGGGCTGGCTACACCTTC. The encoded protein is CASSQGADLGAGYTF.